Listed here are 18 T cell receptor beta chains from one sample, sequenced in a study of human T cells and chemical hapten exposure. TCRdb re-analysed the RACE reads in MiXCR, keeping a single row per CDR3 protein. The sample has roughly 36,000 distinct CDR3 sequences; about 9.3% are singletons. Stated time point: pre-sensitization, week 0. Regarding treatment: therapeutic diphenylcyclopropenone sensitization with weekly scalp DPC. The study extracted total RNA from unfractionated whole blood. The specimen was whole blood, collected in connection with sensitization to the hapten diphenylcyclopropenone (DPC). The source of these receptors is a man aged 50-60 years with alopecia areata. Some clones in this sample may be carry-over from other donors' samples.

In this sample, this clonotype turned up many times. The CDR3 sequence: CASSYTERATSETQYF. CDR3 nucleotides: TGTGCCAGCAGTTACACCGAGCGGGCCACGTCGGAGACCCAGTACTTC. This chain joins TRBV6-6 and TRBJ2-5; weak D call: TRBD2 (6 bases). Germline assignment: CDR1 MNHNY and CDR2 SVGAGI (reference sequence). This CDR3 contains 16 residues. Trimming removed 2 bases from V and 5 bases from J, with 18 bases in between.

Many counts were recorded for this clonotype. V is TRBV2 and J is TRBJ2-2, with TRBD1 matching 9 bases. Germline values: CDR1 SNHLY, CDR2 FYNNEI. The length of the CDR3 is 15 residues. With V trimmed by 5 bases and J by 5 bases, 6 bases remained unmatched. The CDR3 reads CASSPTGGETGELFF. The CDR3, as DNA: TGTGCCAGCAGTCCGACAGGGGGAGAAACCGGGGAGCTGTTTTTT. The variable domain in full, completed from reference TRBV2 and TRBJ2-2, reads EPEVTQTPSHQVTQMGQEVILRCVPISNHLYFYWYRQILGQKVEFLVSFYNNEISEKSEIFDDQFSVERPDGSNFTLKIRSTKLEDSAMYFCASSPTGGETGELFFGEGSRLTVL.

This clonotype was seen at least ten times. The chain combines TRBV12-3 or TRBV12-4 with TRBJ1-5; no clear D. The CDR3 extends over 15 amino acids. V shed 5 bases and J shed 5 bases, with 16 bases lying between them. The CDR3 here is CASSPPGDLDQPQHF. CDR3 nucleotides: TGTGCCAGCAGTCCTCCCGGGGATCTGGATCAGCCCCAGCATTTT.

This clonotype has a handful of counts. V gene TRBV6-5 combines with J gene TRBJ2-2; no clear D gene. The CDR3 has 15 residues. The germline V and J ends were trimmed by 3 bases and 1 base, with 9 bases remaining between them. Germline CDR1 reads MNHEY; CDR2 reads SVGAGI. Here the CDR3 DNA reads TGTGCCAGCAGTTATATACAGATGAACACCGGGGAGCTGTTTTTT. Translating it yields CASSYIQMNTGELFF.

This chain uses TRBV12-3 or TRBV12-4 with TRBJ2-7; no firm D call. This CDR3 region has 11 residues. Trimming pared 7 bases from V and 3 bases from J, leaving 7 bases between. This CDR3 is CASIRSYEQYF. In DNA form, the CDR3 reads TGTGCCAGCATTCGGAGCTACGAGCAGTACTTC.

This clonotype showed up many times. The rearrangement joins TRBV28 to TRBJ2-4, with 8 positions matching TRBD1. The V segment lost 5 bases and the J segment 6 bases; nucleotides outside the gene matches: 6. Germline CDR1 reads MDHEN; CDR2 reads SYDVKM. The length of the CDR3 is 14 residues. DNA for the CDR3: TGTGCCAGCAGTCGACAGGGGAATCGAAACATTCAGTACTTC. This translates into CASSRQGNRNIQYF.

This clonotype was counted ten times or more. V is TRBV11-3 and J is TRBJ2-1; TRBD2 agrees at 10 bases. CDR3 length: 17 amino acids. The V and J ends lost 5 bases and 3 bases, in that order; junction bases with no gene match: 10. Germline V CDR1 and CDR2: SGHNT, YENEEA. CDR3 amino acids: CASSPGPRLAGYNEQFF. In DNA, the CDR3 is TGTGCCAGCAGCCCAGGCCCCCGACTAGCGGGCTACAATGAGCAGTTCTTC.

Many counts were recorded for this clonotype. This sequence joins TRBV7-2 and TRBJ2-7; weak D call: TRBD2 (6 bases). Germline CDR1 is SGHTA and CDR2 is FQGNSA. CDR3 size: 15 residues. Between the trimmed V and J ends, which lost 5 bases and 2 bases, there was a span of 16 bases. In nucleotides, the CDR3 is TGTGCCAGCAGCCCTGCGGGGACGGGGCCCTACGAGCAGTACTTC. Its protein product is CASSPAGTGPYEQYF.

This clonotype was picked up many times. This chain links TRBV6-2 or TRBV6-3 with TRBJ2-7; 10 bases map to TRBD2. The V segment lost 5 bases and the J segment 2 bases; nucleotides outside the gene matches: 15. Germline CDR1 reads MNHEY; CDR2 reads SVGEGT. There are 18 residues in the CDR3. CDR3 DNA sequence: TGTGCCAGCAGTAAGCTAGCGGGAGTCGGTCAGCTCACCTACGAGCAGTACTTC. Protein sequence: CASSKLAGVGQLTYEQYF.

This clonotype was recorded at least ten times. The chain links TRBV5-1 to TRBJ2-1; TRBD2 matches 8 bases. Germline assignment: CDR1 SGHRS and CDR2 YFSETQ. V was pared by 2 bases and J by 6 bases, with 7 bases of the junction left unmatched. CDR3 length: 15 amino acids. In DNA, the CDR3 is TGCGCCAGCAGCTTACAAGCGGGAGCACTCAATGAGCAGTTCTTC. It translates to CASSLQAGALNEQFF.

This clonotype was seen more than once but under ten times. This chain links TRBV3-1 with TRBJ2-7; the match to TRBD2 covers 12 bases. From germline, CDR1 is LGHDT and CDR2 YNNKEL (reference sequence). The V and J ends lost 4 bases and 2 bases, in that order; junction bases with no gene match: 6. This CDR3 contains 16 residues. CDR3 loop: CASSLTLAGGAYEQYF. CDR3 in DNA: TGTGCCAGCAGCCTTACGCTAGCGGGAGGGGCCTACGAGCAGTACTTC.

For this clonotype: A clone one base away is much larger, so this may be a read error. The chain employs TRBV28 and TRBJ2-7; TRBD2 aligns across 7 bases. Germline lookup yields CDR1 MDHEN and CDR2 SYDVKM. The CDR3 runs to 15 residues. The CDR3 DNA reads as TGTGCCAGCAGGGACCGACTAGCAAAAGTCTACGAGCAGAACTTC. It is translated as CASRDRLAKVYEQNF.

This clonotype was observed at least ten times. The rearrangement joins TRBV10-1 to TRBJ2-2; maybe TRBD2 (5 bases). The germline V and J ends were trimmed by 3 bases and 3 bases, with 8 bases remaining between them. The germline V gene encodes CDR1 WNHNN and CDR2 SYGVQD (reference sequence). The length of the CDR3 is 14 residues. The CDR3 spells CASSDKDYTGELFF. CDR3 nucleotides: TGCGCCAGCAGTGATAAGGACTACACCGGGGAGCTGTTTTTT.

This clonotype was seen many times. The rearrangement links TRBV18 to TRBJ2-1; possible D gene TRBD1, 6 bases. The CDR3 is 14 residues long. Germline V gene sequence: CDR1 KGHSH, CDR2 LQKENI. V lost 0 bases, J lost 8 bases, and 11 bases lay in between. This CDR3 is CASSPPPAGDEQFF. In DNA, the CDR3 is TGTGCCAGCTCACCACCTCCGGCAGGGGATGAGCAGTTCTTC.

This clonotype was observed a handful of times. The chain is built from TRBV4-1 and TRBJ2-6; TRBD2 is a possible D gene (6 bases). Germline V gene sequence: CDR1 MGHRA, CDR2 YSYEKL. Trimming took 1 base from V and 2 from J, leaving 6 bases between them. CDR3 length: 15 amino acids. The CDR3 loop is CASSQGGAGANVLTF. The CDR3, as DNA: TGCGCCAGCAGCCAAGGGGGGGCTGGGGCCAACGTCCTGACTTTC.

The chain couples TRBV5-6 to TRBJ2-1, with 9 nucleotides matching TRBD1. The junction had 8 bases not matched to a gene; V was cut back by 3 bases and J by 10 bases. Germline V lookup: CDR1 SGHDT, CDR2 YYEEEE. This CDR3 spans 14 amino acids. The CDR3 is CASSSYRGREEQFF. The CDR3 DNA reads TGTGCCAGCAGCTCCTACAGGGGGCGGGAAGAGCAGTTCTTC.

The chain is built from TRBV18 and TRBJ2-6; TRBD1 agrees at 7 bases. CDR1 and CDR2 (germline): KGHSH, LQKENI. The J segment lost 1 base and the V segment lost 6 bases, leaving 3 bases of the junction unmatched. The CDR3 runs 15 residues. The chain's CDR3 is CASSGTVSGANVLTF. The CDR3 bases are TGTGCCAGCTCGGGGACAGTATCTGGGGCCAACGTCCTGACTTTC. The complete variable domain, with remaining parts taken from reference TRBV18 and TRBJ2-6, reads NAGVMQNPRHLVRRRGQEARLRCSPMKGHSHVYWYRQLPEEGLKFMVYLQKENIIDESGMPKERFSAEFPKEGPSILRIQQVVRGDSAAYFCASSGTVSGANVLTFGAGSRLTVL.

The chain links TRBV29-1 to TRBJ2-3; D is ambiguous. Germline loops: CDR1 SQVTM, CDR2 ANQGSEA. V dropped 5 bases and J dropped 1 base, with 7 bases sitting between them. CDR3 size: 12 residues. The CDR3 is CSVQIGTDTQYF. The CDR3 nucleotides read TGCAGCGTTCAAATAGGCACAGATACGCAGTATTTT.